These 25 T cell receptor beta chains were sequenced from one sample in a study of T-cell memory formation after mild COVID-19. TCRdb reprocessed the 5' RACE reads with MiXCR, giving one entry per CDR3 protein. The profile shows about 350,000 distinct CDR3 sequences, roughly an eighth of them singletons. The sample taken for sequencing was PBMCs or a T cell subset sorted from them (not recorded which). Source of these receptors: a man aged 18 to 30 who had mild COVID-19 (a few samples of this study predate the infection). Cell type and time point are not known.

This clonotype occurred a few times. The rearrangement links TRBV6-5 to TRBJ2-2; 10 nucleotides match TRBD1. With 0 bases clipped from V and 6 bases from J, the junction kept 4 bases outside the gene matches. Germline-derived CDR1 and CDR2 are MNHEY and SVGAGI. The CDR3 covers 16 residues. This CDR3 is CASSYSTGGAPGELFF. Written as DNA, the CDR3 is TGTGCCAGCAGTTACTCGACAGGGGGCGCACCCGGGGAGCTGTTTTTT.

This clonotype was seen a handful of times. The CDR3 here is CSASAGGSQETQYF. The DNA of the CDR3 is TGCAGTGCTAGCGCGGGGGGGAGCCAAGAGACCCAGTACTTC. The chain links TRBV20-1 to TRBJ2-5, with 9 positions matching TRBD2. CDR3 length: 14 residues. V lost 3 bases to trimming and J lost 1 base; unmatched junction nucleotides: 3. Germline V CDR1 and CDR2: DFQATT, SNEGSKA (reference sequence).

CDR3 sequence: CSARDETGFSYEQYF. Here the CDR3 DNA reads TGCAGTGCTAGAGACGAGACTGGGTTCTCCTACGAGCAGTACTTC. V gene TRBV20-1 combines with J gene TRBJ2-7, with D unresolved. V gave up 0 bases and J gave up 0 bases, with 12 bases separating them. CDR1 DFQATT and CDR2 SNEGSKA come from the germline V gene (reference sequence). This CDR3 spans 15 amino acids.

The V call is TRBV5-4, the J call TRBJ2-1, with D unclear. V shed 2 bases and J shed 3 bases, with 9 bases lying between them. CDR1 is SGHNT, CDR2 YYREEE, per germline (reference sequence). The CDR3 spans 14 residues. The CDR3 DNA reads TGTGCCAGCAGCTTCCCCCGGGTCTACAATGAGCAGTTCTTC. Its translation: CASSFPRVYNEQFF.

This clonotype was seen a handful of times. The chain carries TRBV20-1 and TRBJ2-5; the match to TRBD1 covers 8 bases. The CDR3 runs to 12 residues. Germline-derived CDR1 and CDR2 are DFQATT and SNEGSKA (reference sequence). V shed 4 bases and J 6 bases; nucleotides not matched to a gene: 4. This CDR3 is CSATRGRKTQYF. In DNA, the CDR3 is TGCAGTGCTACCAGGGGGCGTAAGACCCAGTACTTC.

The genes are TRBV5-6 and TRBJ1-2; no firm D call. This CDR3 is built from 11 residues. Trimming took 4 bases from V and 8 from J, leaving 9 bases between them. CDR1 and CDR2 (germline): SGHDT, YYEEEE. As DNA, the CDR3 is TGTGCCAGCAGCCAAGGGTTCGGCTACACCTTC. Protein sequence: CASSQGFGYTF.

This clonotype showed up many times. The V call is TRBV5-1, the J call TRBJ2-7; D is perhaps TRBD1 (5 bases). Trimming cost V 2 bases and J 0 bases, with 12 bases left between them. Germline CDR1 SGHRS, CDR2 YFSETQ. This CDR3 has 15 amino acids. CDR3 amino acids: CASSFQGFISYEQYF. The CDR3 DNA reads TGCGCCAGCAGCTTTCAGGGTTTTATCTCCTACGAGCAGTACTTC.

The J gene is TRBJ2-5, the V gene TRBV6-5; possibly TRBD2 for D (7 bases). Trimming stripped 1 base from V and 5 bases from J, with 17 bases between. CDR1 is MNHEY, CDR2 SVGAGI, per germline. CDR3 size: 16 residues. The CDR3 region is CASSYCGGLRLETQYF. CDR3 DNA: TGTGCCAGCAGTTACTGCGGGGGCTTGAGGTTGGAGACCCAGTACTTC.

The CDR3 sequence: CASSPAGGASDTQYF. Written as DNA, the CDR3 is TGTGCCAGCTCACCGGCAGGGGGCGCATCAGATACGCAGTATTTT. The J gene is TRBJ2-3, the V gene TRBV18; 8 bases map to TRBD1. The CDR3 length is 15 residues. CDR1 and CDR2 (germline): KGHSH, LQKENI. Trimming cost V 3 bases and J 4 bases; bases outside gene matches: 6.

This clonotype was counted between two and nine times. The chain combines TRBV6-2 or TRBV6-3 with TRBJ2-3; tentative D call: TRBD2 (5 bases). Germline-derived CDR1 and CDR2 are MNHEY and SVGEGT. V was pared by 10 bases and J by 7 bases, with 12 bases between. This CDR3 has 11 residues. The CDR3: CATTLGNTQYF. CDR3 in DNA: TGTGCCACGACCCTCGGGAATACGCAGTATTTT.

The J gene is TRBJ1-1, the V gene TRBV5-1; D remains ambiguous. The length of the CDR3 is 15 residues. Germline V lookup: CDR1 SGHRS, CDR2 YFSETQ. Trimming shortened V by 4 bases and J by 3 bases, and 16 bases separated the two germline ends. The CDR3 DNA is TGCGCCAGCAGCCCATTACCGGGGTTGGACACTGAAGCTTTCTTT. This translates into CASSPLPGLDTEAFF.

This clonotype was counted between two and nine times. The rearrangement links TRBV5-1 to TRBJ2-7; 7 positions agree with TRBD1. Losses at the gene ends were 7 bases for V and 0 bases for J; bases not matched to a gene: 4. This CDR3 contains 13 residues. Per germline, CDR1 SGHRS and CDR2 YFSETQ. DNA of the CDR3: TGCGCCAGCGGGACAGAGAGCTCCTACGAGCAGTACTTC. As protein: CASGTESSYEQYF.

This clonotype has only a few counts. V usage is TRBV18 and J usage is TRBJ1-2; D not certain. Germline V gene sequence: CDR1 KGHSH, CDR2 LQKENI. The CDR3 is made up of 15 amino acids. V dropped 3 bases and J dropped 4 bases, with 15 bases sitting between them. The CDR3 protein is CASSPPGPLPYGYTF. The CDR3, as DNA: TGTGCCAGCTCACCGCCGGGTCCCTTACCCTATGGCTACACCTTC.

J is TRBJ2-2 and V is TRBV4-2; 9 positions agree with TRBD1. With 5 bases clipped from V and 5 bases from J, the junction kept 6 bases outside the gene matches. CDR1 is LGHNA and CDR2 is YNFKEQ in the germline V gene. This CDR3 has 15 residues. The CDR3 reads CASSKGTGITGELFF. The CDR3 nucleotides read TGTGCCAGCAGCAAAGGGACAGGGATAACCGGGGAGCTGTTTTTT.

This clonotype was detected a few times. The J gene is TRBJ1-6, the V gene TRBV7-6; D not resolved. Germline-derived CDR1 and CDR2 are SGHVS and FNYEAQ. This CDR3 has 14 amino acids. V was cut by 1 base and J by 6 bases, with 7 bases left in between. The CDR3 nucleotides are TGTGCCAGCAGCTTAGGAGGTTTTAATTCACCCCTCCACTTT. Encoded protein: CASSLGGFNSPLHF. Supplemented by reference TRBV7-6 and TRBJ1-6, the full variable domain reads GAGVSQSPRYKVTKRGQDVALRCDPISGHVSLYWYRQALGQGPEFLTYFNYEAQQDKSGLPNDRFSAERPEGSISTLTIQRTEQRDSAMYRCASSLGGFNSPLHFGNGTRLTVT.

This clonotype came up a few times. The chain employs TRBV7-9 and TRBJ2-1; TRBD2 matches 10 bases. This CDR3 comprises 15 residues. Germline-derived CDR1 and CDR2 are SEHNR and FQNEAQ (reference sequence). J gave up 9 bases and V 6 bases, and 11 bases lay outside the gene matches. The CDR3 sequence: CASSPKLAGALEQFF. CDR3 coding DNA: TGTGCCAGCAGTCCCAAGCTAGCGGGGGCGCTTGAGCAGTTCTTC.

The CDR3 loop reads CASSLIPWDNEQFF. The CDR3, as DNA: TGTGCCAGCAGCTTAATCCCGTGGGACAATGAGCAGTTCTTC. V usage is TRBV7-3 and J usage is TRBJ2-1; D gene uncertain. In germline, CDR1 is SGHTA, CDR2 FQGTGA. V lost 1 base, J lost 5 bases, and 9 bases lay in between. The CDR3 has 14 amino acids.

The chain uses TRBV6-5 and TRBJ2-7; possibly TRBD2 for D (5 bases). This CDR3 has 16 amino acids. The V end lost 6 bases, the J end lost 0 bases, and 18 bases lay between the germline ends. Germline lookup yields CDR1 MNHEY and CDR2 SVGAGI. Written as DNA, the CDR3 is TGTGCCAGCAGCCCTCGGACGGGGAAGAGCTCCTACGAGCAGTACTTC. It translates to CASSPRTGKSSYEQYF.

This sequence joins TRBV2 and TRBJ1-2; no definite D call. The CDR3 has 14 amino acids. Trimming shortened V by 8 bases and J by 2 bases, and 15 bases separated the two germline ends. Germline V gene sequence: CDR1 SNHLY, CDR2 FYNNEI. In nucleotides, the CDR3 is TGTGCCAGCCGCCTCTCTCGGTCCAACTATGGCTACACCTTC. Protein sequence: CASRLSRSNYGYTF. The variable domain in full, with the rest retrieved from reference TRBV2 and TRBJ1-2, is EPEVTQTPSHQVTQMGQEVILRCVPISNHLYFYWYRQILGQKVEFLVSFYNNEISEKSEIFDDQFSVERPDGSNFTLKIRSTKLEDSAMYFCASRLSRSNYGYTFGSGTRLTVV.

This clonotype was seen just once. CDR3 protein: CASSQGGQGSEQYV. As DNA, the CDR3 is TGCGCCAGCAGTCAGGGGGGACAGGGTTCCGAGCAGTACGTC. The J gene is TRBJ2-7, the V gene TRBV23-1; TRBD1 matches 9 bases. TRBV23-1 is designated an ORF whose function remains uncertain. After removal of 3 bases from V and 6 bases from J, the junction contained 6 bases not matched to a gene. This CDR3 has 14 residues.

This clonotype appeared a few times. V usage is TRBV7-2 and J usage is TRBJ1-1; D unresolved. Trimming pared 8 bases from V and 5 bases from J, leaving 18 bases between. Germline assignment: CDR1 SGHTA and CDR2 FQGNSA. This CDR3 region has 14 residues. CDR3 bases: TGTGCCAGCTCGCCTCTAAGGGCACGGACTGAAGCTTTCTTT. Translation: CASSPLRARTEAFF.

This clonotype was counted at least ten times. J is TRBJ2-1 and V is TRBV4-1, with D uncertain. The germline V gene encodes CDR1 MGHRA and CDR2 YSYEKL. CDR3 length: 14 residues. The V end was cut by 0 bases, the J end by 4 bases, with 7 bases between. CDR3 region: CASSQERDYNEQFF. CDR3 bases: TGCGCCAGCAGCCAAGAAAGGGATTACAATGAGCAGTTCTTC.

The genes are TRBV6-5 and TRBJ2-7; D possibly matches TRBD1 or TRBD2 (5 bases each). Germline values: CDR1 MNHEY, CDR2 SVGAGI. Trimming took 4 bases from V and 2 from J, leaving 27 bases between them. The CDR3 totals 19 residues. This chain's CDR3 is CASSSSLWRRGVFPYEQYV. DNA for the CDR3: TGTGCCAGCAGTTCCTCCTTATGGAGGAGAGGGGTTTTTCCCTACGAGCAGTACGTC.

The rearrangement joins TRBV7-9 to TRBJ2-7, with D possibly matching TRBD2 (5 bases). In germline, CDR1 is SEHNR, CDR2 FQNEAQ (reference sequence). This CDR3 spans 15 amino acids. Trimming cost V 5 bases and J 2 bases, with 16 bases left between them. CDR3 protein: CASSPWTDSAYEQYF. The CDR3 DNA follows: TGTGCCAGCAGCCCCTGGACGGACTCGGCCTACGAGCAGTACTTC. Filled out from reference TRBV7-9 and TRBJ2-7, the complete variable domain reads DTGVSQNPRHKITKRGQNVTFRCDPISEHNRLYWYRQTLGQGPEFLTYFQNEAQLEKSRLLSDRFSAERPKGSFSTLEIQRTEQGDSAMYLCASSPWTDSAYEQYFGPGTRLTVT.

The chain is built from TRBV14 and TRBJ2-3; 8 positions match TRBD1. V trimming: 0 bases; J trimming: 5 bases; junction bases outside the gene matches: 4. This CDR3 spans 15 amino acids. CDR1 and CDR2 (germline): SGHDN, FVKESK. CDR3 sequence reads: CASSQDRGHGDTQYF. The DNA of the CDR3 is TGTGCCAGCAGCCAAGACAGGGGGCATGGAGATACGCAGTATTTT.